This TCR beta chain was obtained from a study of early stage breast cancer tumors. Background on the study: Samples were sequenced at about 9.7-fold average coverage. The study, taken as a whole, reports: Tumor and normal breast were distinguished via blood comparison in most of the 16 patients. Most shared enriched TCRB sequences were commonly generated ones.

Germline loops: CDR1 MNHNY, CDR2 SVGAGI (reference sequence). Trimming left V 2 bases short and J 10 bases short, with 9 bases between. The CDR3 totals 12 residues. About 18-50 mg of tumor tissue was diced per sample. Only a few counts were recorded for this clone. Its antigen remains unidentified. Assay used: immunoSEQ multiplex PCR; TCRdb lists only in-frame clones, some missing. The sample holds 3,500 or so clones; 60% to 75% are singletons and the top ten take roughly 15%. The material sequenced was breast tumor tissue. The TCR was taken from a person between 35 and 49 years old with breast cancer. The V gene is TRBV6-6, the J gene TRBJ2-1; unclear D gene. The CDR3 DNA reads as TGTGCCAGCAGTTACGTAGTAACAGAGCAGTTCTTC. It codes for CASSYVVTEQFF.